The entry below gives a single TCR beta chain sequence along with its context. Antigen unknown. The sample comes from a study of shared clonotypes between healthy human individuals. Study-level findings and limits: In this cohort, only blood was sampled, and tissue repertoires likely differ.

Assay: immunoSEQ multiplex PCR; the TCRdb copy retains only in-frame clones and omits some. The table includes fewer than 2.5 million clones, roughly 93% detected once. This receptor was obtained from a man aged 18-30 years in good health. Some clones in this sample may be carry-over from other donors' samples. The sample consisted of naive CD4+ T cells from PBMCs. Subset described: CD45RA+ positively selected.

The CDR3 DNA reads TGTGCCAGCAGGGCCGGGCCTCCCTCGGTTCATGGCTACACCTTC. This codes for CASRAGPPSVHGYTF. The chain joins TRBV28 to TRBJ1-2, with D hard to call. The germline V gene has CDR1 MDHEN and CDR2 SYDVKM. The CDR3 is made up of 15 amino acids. Trimming cost V 6 bases and J 6 bases, with 20 bases left between them.